This TCR beta chain comes out of a study of PD-1 blockade in classical Hodgkin lymphoma. Germline CDR1 reads SGHTA; CDR2 reads FQGNSA. This CDR3 contains 12 residues. V was cut by 5 bases and J by 3 bases, with 8 bases left in between. Whole-study results and caveats: Newly diagnosed patients reportedly trailed healthy donors in baseline TCR diversity. Factors driving the repertoire differences, possibly disease activity or prior therapy, remain undefined.

As for time point: newly diagnosed, previously untreated cHL patient sample. Researchers used newly diagnosed, untreated classical Hodgkin lymphoma PBMCs for comparison. With respect to this clone: Its antigen is not identified.

Profiling relied on immunoSEQ multiplex PCR, and the TCRdb table lists in-frame clones only, not all of them. The sample shows 25,000 to 35,000 clones, 85% to 95% of them seen only once. Sample: peripheral blood mononuclear cells (PBMCs). The V call is TRBV7-2, the J call TRBJ2-7; no firm D call. The sequence came from a human donor with classical Hodgkin lymphoma. The CDR3 DNA reads TGTGCCAGCAGCCTGGAGTTCTACGAGCAGTACTTC. It encodes CASSLEFYEQYF. The whole variable domain, filled in from reference TRBV7-2 and TRBJ2-7, reads GAGVSQSPSNKVTEKGKDVELRCDPISGHTALYWYRQSLGQGLEFLIYFQGNSAPDKSGLPSDRFSAERTGGSVSTLTIQRTQQEDSAVYLCASSLEFYEQYFGPGTRLTVT.